This is a list of T cell receptor beta chains from one sample in a study of T cells in Graves' hyperthyroidism and ophthalmopathy. TCRdb fed the multiplex PCR reads into MiXCR, producing one record per CDR3 protein. The repertoire holds hundreds of thousands of distinct CDR3 sequences, roughly 14% seen once, with approximately 5.7% in the top ten. The sample taken for sequencing was blood. These receptors originate from a woman under 40 with Graves' hyperthyroidism that later progressed to Graves' ophthalmopathy. Both conserved end residues are part of each CDR3.

TRBV7-2	TRBJ2-5	CASSSLIVAGVQETQYF
TRBV9	TRBJ1-5	CASSPGQGVQPQHF
TRBV6-1	TRBJ1-1	CASKPSTEQGEAFF
TRBV25-1	TRBJ1-2	CASSEYSEGYGYTF
TRBV20-1	TRBJ2-3	CSARRLAGGPGTDTQYF
TRBV19	TRBJ2-1	CASSMANNEQFF
TRBV12-3/TRBV12-4	TRBJ2-4	CASSLLVAGGTLAKNIQYF
TRBV15	TRBJ1-5	CATSRDRGSNQPQHF
TRBV20-1	TRBJ2-7	CSAQTDRAPYGQYF
TRBV19	TRBJ1-5	CASSGGGQAPLSNQPQHF
TRBV3-1	TRBJ1-1	CAISQGGEDTEAFF
TRBV2	TRBJ1-5	CASSGGLEGNINSNQPQHF
TRBV29-1	TRBJ2-3	CSVELAGGTHTQYF
TRBV12-3/TRBV12-4	TRBJ1-1	CASSPRGHLEAFF
TRBV28	TRBJ1-4	CASSLMVGGEKLFF
TRBV19	TRBJ1-1	CASSPLTGLNTEAFF
TRBV20-1	TRBJ1-2	CSARDPSGQGASGYTF
TRBV2	TRBJ1-4	CASSWQGEATNEKLFF
TRBV7-8	TRBJ1-1	CASSLVGGETEAFF
TRBV7-2	TRBJ1-2	CASSSRGTLNYGYTF
TRBV30	TRBJ2-7	CAWSVHGAGSYEQYF
TRBV5-4	TRBJ2-7	CASSYSRDRLYEQYF
TRBV20-1	TRBJ2-1	CSARGGTSLHLYNEQFF
TRBV6-1	TRBJ2-3	CASSAQAGTDTQYF
TRBV6-5	TRBJ2-7	CASSYTRDRSYEQYF
TRBV28	TRBJ1-4	CATQTPGGVEKLFF
TRBV20-1	TRBJ2-3	CSATSGREGTSTDTQYF
TRBV4-3	TRBJ2-6	CASSQEVSGANVLTF
TRBV28	TRBJ2-7	CASSLSVGTINEQYF
TRBV12-3/TRBV12-4	TRBJ1-1	CASSLRGRLSMNTEAFF
TRBV5-4	TRBJ2-4	CASSLYGAKNIQYF
TRBV12-3/TRBV12-4	TRBJ2-3	CASSLVQGRWDTQYF
TRBV12-3/TRBV12-4	TRBJ1-5	CASSSTGSTDEPQHF
TRBV2	TRBJ2-7	CASRQTYEQYF
TRBV11-3	TRBJ1-1	CASSSPGVGNTEAFF
TRBV28	TRBJ2-2	CASSYPTGRVNTGELFF
TRBV7-9	TRBJ1-4	CASTPSVEKLFF
TRBV20-1	TRBJ1-1	CSARKIYTEAFF
TRBV7-2	TRBJ2-3	CASSRQISTDTQYF
TRBV28	TRBJ2-3	CASAGGGLDTQYF
TRBV6-1	TRBJ1-1	CASSLPLNTEAFF
TRBV7-3	TRBJ2-1	CASSWAGTSSYNEQFF
TRBV7-8	TRBJ1-1	CASSLAAGGEAFF
TRBV28	TRBJ1-6	CASSLAQLSSYNSPLHF
TRBV6-1	TRBJ1-1	CASSEQGIKGQAFF
TRBV6-1	TRBJ1-2	CASSYEVGSYGYTF
TRBV6-2/TRBV6-3	TRBJ2-3	CASSYGIMGLEDTQYF
TRBV2	TRBJ2-2	CASSLGTDGELFF
TRBV3-1	TRBJ2-7	CASSQVGGEQYF
TRBV10-1	TRBJ2-1	CASSPGLAGVKRHEQFF